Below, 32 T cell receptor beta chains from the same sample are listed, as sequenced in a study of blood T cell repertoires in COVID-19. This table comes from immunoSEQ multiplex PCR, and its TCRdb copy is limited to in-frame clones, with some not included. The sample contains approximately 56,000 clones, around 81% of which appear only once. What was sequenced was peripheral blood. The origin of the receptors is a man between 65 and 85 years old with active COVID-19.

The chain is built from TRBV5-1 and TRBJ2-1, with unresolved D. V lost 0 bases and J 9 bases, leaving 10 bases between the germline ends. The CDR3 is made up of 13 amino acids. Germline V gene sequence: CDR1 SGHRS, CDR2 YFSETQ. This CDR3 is CASSLDLSSEQFF. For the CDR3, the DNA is TGCGCCAGCAGCTTGGACCTTTCCAGTGAGCAGTTCTTC.

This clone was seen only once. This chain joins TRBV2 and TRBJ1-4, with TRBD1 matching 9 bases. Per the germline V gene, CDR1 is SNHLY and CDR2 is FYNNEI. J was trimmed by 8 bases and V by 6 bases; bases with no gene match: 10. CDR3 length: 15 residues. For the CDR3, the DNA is TGTGCCAGCAGGGCTACAGGGGGCGGAAACGAAAAACTGTTTTTT. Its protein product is CASRATGGGNEKLFF.

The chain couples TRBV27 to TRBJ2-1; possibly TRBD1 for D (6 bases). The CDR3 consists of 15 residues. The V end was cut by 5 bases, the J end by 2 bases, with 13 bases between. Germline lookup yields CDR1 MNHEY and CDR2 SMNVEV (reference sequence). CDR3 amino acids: CASSPPGHTYNEQFF. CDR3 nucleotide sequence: TGTGCCAGCAGTCCGCCGGGACATACCTACAATGAGCAGTTCTTC.

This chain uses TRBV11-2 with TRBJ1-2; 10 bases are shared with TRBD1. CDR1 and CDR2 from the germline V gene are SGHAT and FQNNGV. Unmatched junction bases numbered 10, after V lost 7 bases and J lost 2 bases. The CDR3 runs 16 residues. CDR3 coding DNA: TGTGCCAGCACCAATGTTGTGGACAGGGGGAACTATGGCTACACCTTC. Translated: CASTNVVDRGNYGYTF.

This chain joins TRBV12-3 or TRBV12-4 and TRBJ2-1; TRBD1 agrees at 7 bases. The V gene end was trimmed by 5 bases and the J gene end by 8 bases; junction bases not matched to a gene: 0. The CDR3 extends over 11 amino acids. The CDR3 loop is CASSDRDEQFF. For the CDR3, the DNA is TGTGCCAGCAGTGACAGGGATGAGCAGTTCTTC.

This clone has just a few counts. The CDR3 sequence: CASSQAGSTSYEQYF. In DNA, the CDR3 is TGCGCCAGCAGCCAAGCGGGGTCTACATCCTACGAGCAGTACTTC. The gene calls are TRBV4-3 and TRBJ2-7; TRBD2 is a possible D gene (5 bases). Germline-derived CDR1 and CDR2 are LGHNA and YSLEER. The CDR3 is 15 amino acids. V dropped 1 base and J dropped 1 base, with 11 bases sitting between them.

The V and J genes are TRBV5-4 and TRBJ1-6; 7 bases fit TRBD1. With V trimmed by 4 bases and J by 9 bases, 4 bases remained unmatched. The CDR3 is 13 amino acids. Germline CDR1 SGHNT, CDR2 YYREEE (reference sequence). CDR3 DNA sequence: TGTGCCAGCAGCCGGGACAGAAGTTCACCCCTCCACTTT. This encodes CASSRDRSSPLHF.

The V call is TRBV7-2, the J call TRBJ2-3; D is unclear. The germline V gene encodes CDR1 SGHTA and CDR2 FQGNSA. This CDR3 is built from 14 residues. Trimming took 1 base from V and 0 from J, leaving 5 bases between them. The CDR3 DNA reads TGTGCCAGCAGCTTAGACAGAAGCACAGATACGCAGTATTTT. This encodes CASSLDRSTDTQYF.

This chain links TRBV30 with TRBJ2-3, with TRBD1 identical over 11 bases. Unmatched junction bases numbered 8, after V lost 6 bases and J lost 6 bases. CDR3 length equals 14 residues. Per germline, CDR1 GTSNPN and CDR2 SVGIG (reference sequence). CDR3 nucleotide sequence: TGTGCCTGTCAAGGGACAGGGGGTAAGGATACGCAGTATTTT. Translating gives CACQGTGGKDTQYF.

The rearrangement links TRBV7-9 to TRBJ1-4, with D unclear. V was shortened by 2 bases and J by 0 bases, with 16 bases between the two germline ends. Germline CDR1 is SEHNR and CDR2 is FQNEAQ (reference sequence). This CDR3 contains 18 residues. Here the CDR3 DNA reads TGTGCCAGCAGCTTATCCGGGTACGGTACTGCAACTAATGAAAAACTGTTTTTT. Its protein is CASSLSGYGTATNEKLFF. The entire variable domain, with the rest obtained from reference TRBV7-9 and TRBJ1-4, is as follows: DTGVSQNPRHKITKRGQNVTFRCDPISEHNRLYWYRQTLGQGPEFLTYFQNEAQLEKSRLLSDRFSAERPKGSFSTLEIQRTEQGDSAMYLCASSLSGYGTATNEKLFFGSGTQLSVL.

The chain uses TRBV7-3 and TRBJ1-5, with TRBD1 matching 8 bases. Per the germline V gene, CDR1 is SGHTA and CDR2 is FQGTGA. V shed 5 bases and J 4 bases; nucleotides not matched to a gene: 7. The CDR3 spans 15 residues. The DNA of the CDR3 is TGTGCCAGCAGCCAGGGGGCAGGGAAAAATCAGCCCCAGCATTTT. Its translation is CASSQGAGKNQPQHF.

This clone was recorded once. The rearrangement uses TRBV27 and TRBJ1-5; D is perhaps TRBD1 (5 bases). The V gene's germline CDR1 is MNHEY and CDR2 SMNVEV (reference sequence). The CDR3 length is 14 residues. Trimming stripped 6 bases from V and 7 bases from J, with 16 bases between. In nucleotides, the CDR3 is TGTGCCAGCAGGCCGCTGGGGGGTGGGCAGCCCCAGCATTTT. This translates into CASRPLGGGQPQHF.

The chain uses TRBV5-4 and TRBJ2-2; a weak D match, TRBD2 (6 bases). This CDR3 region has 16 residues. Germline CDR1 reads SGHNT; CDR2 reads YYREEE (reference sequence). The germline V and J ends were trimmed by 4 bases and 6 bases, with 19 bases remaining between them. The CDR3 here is CASSVGGTPSPGELFF. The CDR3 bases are TGTGCCAGCAGCGTAGGCGGGACTCCCTCCCCCGGGGAGCTGTTTTTT.

CDR3 in amino acids: CASGFVGTGGELFF. Here the CDR3 DNA reads TGTGCCAGCGGGTTCGTAGGGACTGGCGGGGAGCTGTTTTTT. This sequence joins TRBV14 and TRBJ2-2; perhaps TRBD2 as D (6 bases). Deletions cut 8 bases from V and 7 bases from J, with 17 bases between. Germline loops: CDR1 SGHDN, CDR2 FVKESK. The CDR3 is 14 residues long. Using reference TRBV14 and TRBJ2-2 for the parts outside the CDR3, the full variable domain is EAGVTQFPSHSVIEKGQTVTLRCDPISGHDNLYWYRRVMGKEIKFLLHFVKESKQDESGMPNNRFLAERTGGTYSTLKVQPAELEDSGVYFCASGFVGTGGELFFGEGSRLTVL.

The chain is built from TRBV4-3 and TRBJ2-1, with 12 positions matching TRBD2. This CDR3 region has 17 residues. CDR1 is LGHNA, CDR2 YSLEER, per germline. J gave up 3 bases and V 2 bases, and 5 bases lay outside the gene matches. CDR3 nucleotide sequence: TGCGCCAGCAGCCAATATGGACTAGCGGGGATCTACAATGAGCAGTTCTTC. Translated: CASSQYGLAGIYNEQFF.

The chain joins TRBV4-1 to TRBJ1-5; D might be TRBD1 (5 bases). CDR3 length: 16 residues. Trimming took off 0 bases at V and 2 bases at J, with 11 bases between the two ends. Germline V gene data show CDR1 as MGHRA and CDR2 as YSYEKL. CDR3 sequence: CASSQERGQGNQPQHF. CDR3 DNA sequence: TGCGCCAGCAGCCAAGAAAGGGGCCAGGGCAATCAGCCCCAGCATTTT.

The CDR3 loop is CASSGGQRPSSYNSPLHF. CDR3 nucleotides: TGCGCCAGCAGCGGGGGACAGCGCCCAAGCTCCTATAATTCACCCCTCCACTTT. The J gene is TRBJ1-6, the V gene TRBV10-2, with TRBD1 identical over 7 bases. With 6 bases clipped from V and 0 bases from J, the junction kept 11 bases outside the gene matches. The CDR3 is 18 residues long. The germline gives CDR1 WSHSY, CDR2 SAAADI.

For the CDR3, the DNA is TGTGCCATCAGTGAGTCTGCGGGGGGCCTCACAGATACGCAGTATTTT. Translating it yields CAISESAGGLTDTQYF. The chain links TRBV10-3 to TRBJ2-3, with TRBD2 identical over 8 bases. Looked up from germline, CDR1 is ENHRY and CDR2 is SYGVKD. This CDR3 is built from 16 residues. J gave up 2 bases and V 0 bases, and 4 bases lay outside the gene matches.

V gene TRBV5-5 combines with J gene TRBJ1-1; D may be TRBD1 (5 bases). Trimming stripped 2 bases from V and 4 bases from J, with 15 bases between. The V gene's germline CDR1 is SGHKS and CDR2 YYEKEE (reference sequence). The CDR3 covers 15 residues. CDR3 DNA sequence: TGTGCCAGCAGCTTTGCTTTGCGACAGCCCACTGAAGCTTTCTTT. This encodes CASSFALRQPTEAFF.

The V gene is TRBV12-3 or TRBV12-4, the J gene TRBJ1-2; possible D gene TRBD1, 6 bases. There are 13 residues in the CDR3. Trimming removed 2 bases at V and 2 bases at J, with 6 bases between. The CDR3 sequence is CASSLTGNYGYTF. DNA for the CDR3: TGTGCCAGCAGTTTAACAGGGAACTATGGCTACACCTTC.

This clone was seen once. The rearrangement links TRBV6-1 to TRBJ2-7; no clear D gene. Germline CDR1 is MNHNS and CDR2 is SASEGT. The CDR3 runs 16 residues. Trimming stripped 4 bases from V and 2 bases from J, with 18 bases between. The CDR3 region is CASSVLIGHATYEQYF. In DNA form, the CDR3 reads TGTGCCAGCAGTGTCTTAATCGGTCACGCGACCTACGAGCAGTACTTC.

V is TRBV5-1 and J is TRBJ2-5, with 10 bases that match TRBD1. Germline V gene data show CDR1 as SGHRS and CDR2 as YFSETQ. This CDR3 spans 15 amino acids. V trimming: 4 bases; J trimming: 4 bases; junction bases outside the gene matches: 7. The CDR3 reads CASSNLGQGRETQYF. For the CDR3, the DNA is TGCGCCAGCAGCAATCTGGGACAGGGGAGAGAGACCCAGTACTTC.

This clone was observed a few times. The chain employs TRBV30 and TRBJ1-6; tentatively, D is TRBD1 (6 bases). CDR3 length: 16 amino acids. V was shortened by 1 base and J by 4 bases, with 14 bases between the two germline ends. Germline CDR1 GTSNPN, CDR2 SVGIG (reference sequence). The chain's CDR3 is CAWSAPGTRYNSPLHF. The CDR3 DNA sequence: TGTGCCTGGAGTGCTCCCGGGACACGGTATAATTCACCCCTCCACTTT.

CDR3 sequence: CASTFGRGNRGNQPQHF. CDR3 bases: TGTGCCAGCACTTTTGGGCGGGGGAACCGCGGCAATCAGCCCCAGCATTTT. This rearrangement joins TRBV28 to TRBJ1-5, with D perhaps matching TRBD1 (5 bases). This CDR3 comprises 17 residues. V was trimmed by 7 bases and J by 2 bases, leaving 21 bases between them. The germline gives CDR1 MDHEN, CDR2 SYDVKM.

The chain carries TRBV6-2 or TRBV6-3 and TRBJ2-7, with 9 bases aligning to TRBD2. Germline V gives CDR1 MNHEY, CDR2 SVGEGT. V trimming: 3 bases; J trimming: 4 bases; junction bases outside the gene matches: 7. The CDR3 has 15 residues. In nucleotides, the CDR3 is TGTGCCAGCAGTTATACCCAAGCGGGGGGATACGAGCAGTACTTC. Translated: CASSYTQAGGYEQYF.

CDR3 coding DNA: TGTGCCAGCAGTTTCAAACAGGGATCTGGAAACACCATATATTTT. Translation: CASSFKQGSGNTIYF. The rearrangement uses TRBV6-5 and TRBJ1-3, with TRBD1 as a possible D gene (6 bases). The CDR3 contains 15 residues. CDR1 and CDR2 from the germline V gene are MNHEY and SVGAGI. Deletions cut 4 bases from V and 1 base from J, with 11 bases between.

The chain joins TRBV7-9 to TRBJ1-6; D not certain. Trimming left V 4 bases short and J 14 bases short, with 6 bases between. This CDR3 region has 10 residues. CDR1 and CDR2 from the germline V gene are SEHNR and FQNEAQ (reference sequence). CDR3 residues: CASSSDTLHF. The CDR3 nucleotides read TGTGCCAGCAGCTCCGACACCCTCCACTTT.

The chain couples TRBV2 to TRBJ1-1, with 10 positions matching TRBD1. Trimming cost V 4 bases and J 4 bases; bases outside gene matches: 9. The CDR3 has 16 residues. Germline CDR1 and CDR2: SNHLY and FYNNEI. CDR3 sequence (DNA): TGTGCCAGCAGTGTCACTAGACAGGGGGCGGGCACTGAAGCTTTCTTT. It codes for CASSVTRQGAGTEAFF.

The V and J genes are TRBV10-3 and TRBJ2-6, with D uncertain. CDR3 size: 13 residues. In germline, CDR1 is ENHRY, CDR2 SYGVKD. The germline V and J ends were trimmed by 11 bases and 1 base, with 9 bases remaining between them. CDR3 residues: CAATGSGANVLTF. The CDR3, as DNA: TGTGCCGCCACCGGGTCTGGGGCCAACGTCCTGACTTTC.

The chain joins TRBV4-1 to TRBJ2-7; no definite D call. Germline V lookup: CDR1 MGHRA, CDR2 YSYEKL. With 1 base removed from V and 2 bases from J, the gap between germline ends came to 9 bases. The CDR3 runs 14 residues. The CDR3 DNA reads TGCGCCAGCAGCCAAGGAGACTTTGCCTACGAGCAGTACTTC. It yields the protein CASSQGDFAYEQYF.

In DNA, the CDR3 is TGTGCCAGCAGTTACTCGCAGGGAACTGAAGCTTTCTTT. It yields the protein CASSYSQGTEAFF. The chain combines TRBV6-2 or TRBV6-3 with TRBJ1-1; the D gene is possibly TRBD1 (5 bases). V shed 0 bases and J shed 5 bases, with 7 bases lying between them. Looked up from germline, CDR1 is MNHEY and CDR2 is SVGEGT. This CDR3 is built from 13 residues.

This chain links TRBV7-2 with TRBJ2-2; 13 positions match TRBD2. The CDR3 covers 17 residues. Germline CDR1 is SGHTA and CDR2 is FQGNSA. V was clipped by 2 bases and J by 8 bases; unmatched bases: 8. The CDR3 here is CASSLWGLAGIGGELFF. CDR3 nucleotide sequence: TGTGCCAGCAGCTTATGGGGACTAGCGGGGATTGGTGGGGAGCTGTTTTTT. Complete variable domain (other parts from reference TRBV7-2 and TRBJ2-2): GAGVSQSPSNKVTEKGKDVELRCDPISGHTALYWYRQSLGQGLEFLIYFQGNSAPDKSGLPSDRFSAERTGGSVSTLTIQRTQQEDSAVYLCASSLWGLAGIGGELFFGEGSRLTVL.